The 29 T cell receptor beta chains reported below all come from one sample, sequenced in a study of vaccination and CD4 T cells after COVID-19. Treatment here: roughly 10-day PBMC culture with coronavirus spike peptide pools or control peptides (ViraFEST assay). An unexposed donor provided the CD4+ T cells, which were collected before the COVID-19 pandemic (2011-2018). These receptors have no identified antigens. Sequenced with the Oncomine TCR Beta short-read assay was DNA taken from cultured CD4+ T cells. TCRdb fed the PCR reads into MiXCR, producing one record per CDR3 protein. Of thousands of distinct CDR3 sequences in the sample, more than 45% are singletons; the top ten hold about four fifths. The material sequenced was CD4+ T cells from blood, cultured in vitro. The receptors shown here come from a human donor in good health.

This chain connects TRBV7-3 to TRBJ1-6, with no clear D. CDR1 is SGHTA, CDR2 FQGTGA, per germline. CDR3 length: 14 amino acids. V was trimmed by 5 bases and J by 7 bases, leaving 12 bases between them. CDR3: CASSPDRNNSPLHF. CDR3 nucleotide sequence: TGTGCCAGCAGCCCCGACCGTAACAATTCACCCCTCCACTTT.

The V and J genes are TRBV4-3 and TRBJ1-6; D ambiguous. The CDR3 has 13 residues. Looked up from germline, CDR1 is LGHNA and CDR2 is YSLEER. V lost 0 bases to trimming and J lost 10 bases, with 7 bases between them. DNA of the CDR3: TGCGCCAGCAGCCAAGAGGTGGAATCACCCCTCCACTTT. It yields the protein CASSQEVESPLHF.

The CDR3 spells CASIQRLGSGETQYF. CDR3 coding DNA: TGTGCCAGCATACAGCGGTTGGGCAGCGGGGAGACCCAGTACTTC. The chain joins TRBV28 to TRBJ2-5; tentatively, D is TRBD2 (6 bases). V gave up 7 bases and J gave up 5 bases, with 20 bases separating them. CDR3 length equals 15 residues. Germline CDR1 and CDR2: MDHEN and SYDVKM.

V usage is TRBV14 and J usage is TRBJ2-1; a possible D gene is TRBD2 (5 bases). Looked up from germline, CDR1 is SGHDN and CDR2 is FVKESK. Trimming left V 4 bases short and J 9 bases short, with 16 bases between. The CDR3 is 14 residues long. The chain's CDR3 is CASSPRRGVAEQFF. DNA for the CDR3: TGTGCCAGCAGCCCTCGACGGGGAGTGGCTGAGCAGTTCTTC.

The genes are TRBV10-2 and TRBJ2-3; perhaps TRBD1 as D (5 bases). CDR1 and CDR2 (germline): WSHSY, SAAADI. V dropped 8 bases and J dropped 0 bases, with 12 bases sitting between them. The CDR3 runs 14 residues. CDR3 amino acids: CASSFQGSTDTQYF. In nucleotides, the CDR3 is TGCGCCAGCTCCTTCCAGGGCAGCACAGATACGCAGTATTTT.

This clonotype has more than one count but fewer than ten. The CDR3 is CSASWGTAPYEQYF. CDR3 nucleotides: TGCAGTGCTAGTTGGGGGACTGCCCCCTACGAGCAGTACTTC. The chain joins TRBV20-1 to TRBJ2-7; perhaps TRBD2 as D (6 bases). The CDR3 length is 14 residues. The V gene lost 3 bases and the J gene lost 2 bases, with 14 bases spanning the gap. Germline CDR1 is DFQATT and CDR2 is SNEGSKA (reference sequence).

J is TRBJ1-2 and V is TRBV20-1; the D gene is possibly TRBD1 (5 bases). Trimming pared 4 bases from V and 1 base from J, leaving 16 bases between. This CDR3 has 15 amino acids. Germline V gives CDR1 DFQATT, CDR2 SNEGSKA (reference sequence). This CDR3 is CSAIGPGPNNYGYTF. The CDR3 nucleotides read TGCAGTGCTATTGGGCCGGGACCGAATAACTATGGCTACACCTTC.

The chain links TRBV7-9 to TRBJ1-2; D gene ambiguous. This CDR3 has 14 residues. V was cut by 7 bases and J by 4 bases, with 16 bases left in between. Germline assignment: CDR1 SEHNR and CDR2 FQNEAQ (reference sequence). This CDR3 reads CASTPPHGPYGYTF. The CDR3 region has the DNA TGTGCCAGCACCCCTCCCCACGGGCCCTATGGCTACACCTTC.

J is TRBJ2-7 and V is TRBV20-1, with 10 bases identical to TRBD2. The CDR3 length is 15 residues. CDR1 is DFQATT and CDR2 is SNEGSKA in the germline V gene (reference sequence). J gave up 2 bases and V 5 bases, and 9 bases lay outside the gene matches. The CDR3 coding sequence is TGCAGTGCTCAACACGGGACTAGCGCGACCTACGAGCAGTACTTC. Its translation: CSAQHGTSATYEQYF.

The chain recombines TRBV20-1 with TRBJ1-1; 8 bases align to TRBD1. J was trimmed by 12 bases and V by 5 bases; bases with no gene match: 14. CDR1 DFQATT and CDR2 SNEGSKA come from the germline V gene (reference sequence). The CDR3 has 13 amino acids. This chain's CDR3 is CSAEGQGHVGTFF. The CDR3 DNA is TGCAGTGCTGAAGGACAGGGCCATGTTGGGACTTTCTTT.

CDR3 protein: CASSLDPGGNEQFF. As DNA, the CDR3 is TGTGCCAGCAGCTTAGATCCGGGGGGGAATGAGCAGTTCTTC. The rearrangement uses TRBV7-2 and TRBJ2-1; 8 positions agree with TRBD2. Germline CDR1 reads SGHTA; CDR2 reads FQGNSA. V gave up 1 base and J gave up 7 bases; unmatched junction bases: 3. CDR3 length: 14 amino acids.

The V and J genes are TRBV20-1 and TRBJ2-7; TRBD1 agrees at 9 bases. V gave up 0 bases and J gave up 12 bases; unmatched junction bases: 15. CDR3 length: 15 residues. CDR1 DFQATT and CDR2 SNEGSKA come from the germline V gene (reference sequence). CDR3 protein: CSARDQGQGEFASYF. The CDR3 region has the DNA TGCAGTGCTAGAGATCAGGGACAGGGCGAGTTCGCCTCGTACTTC.

This sequence joins TRBV7-6 and TRBJ2-2; D might be TRBD2 (5 bases). Germline V gene data show CDR1 as SGHVS and CDR2 as FNYEAQ. V dropped 5 bases and J dropped 5 bases, with 15 bases sitting between them. This CDR3 contains 15 residues. As DNA, the CDR3 is TGTGCCAGCAGCCTCGGACGGGGAATGACCGGGGAGCTGTTTTTT. It specifies CASSLGRGMTGELFF.

The gene calls are TRBV6-1 and TRBJ2-3; tentatively, D is TRBD1 (6 bases). The CDR3 totals 18 residues. V was clipped by 6 bases and J by 1 base, with 23 bases between them. CDR1 is MNHNS and CDR2 is SASEGT in the germline V gene. The CDR3 region has the DNA TGTGCCAGCAGGTTACAGGGTTTCCCGGGATACGGCACAGATACGCAGTATTTT. Amino acid sequence: CASRLQGFPGYGTDTQYF.

The rearrangement links TRBV25-1 to TRBJ1-3; D gene unclear. The CDR3 totals 13 residues. Germline-derived CDR1 and CDR2 are MGHDK and SYGVNS. V was shortened by 10 bases and J by 2 bases, with 12 bases between the two germline ends. CDR3 region: CATLREPGNTIYF. CDR3 in DNA: TGTGCCACCCTACGGGAGCCTGGAAACACCATATATTTT.

This clonotype has only a few counts. This sequence joins TRBV20-1 and TRBJ1-5; TRBD1 aligns across 9 bases. The junction had 16 bases not matched to a gene; V was cut back by 2 bases and J by 5 bases. This CDR3 has 18 amino acids. Germline assignment: CDR1 DFQATT and CDR2 SNEGSKA (reference sequence). CDR3 amino acids: CSARLPGQGRLGDQPQHF. The CDR3 bases are TGCAGTGCTAGACTACCGGGACAGGGCAGATTAGGCGATCAGCCCCAGCATTTT.

Written as DNA, the CDR3 is TGTGCCAGCAGCTCACTCCAGGGGGGGAACACTGAAGCTTTCTTT. As protein: CASSSLQGGNTEAFF. The rearrangement uses TRBV7-9 and TRBJ1-1, with 7 bases lining up with TRBD1. Per the germline V gene, CDR1 is SEHNR and CDR2 is FQNEAQ (reference sequence). J gave up 1 base and V 4 bases, and 6 bases lay outside the gene matches. This CDR3 is built from 15 residues.

This clonotype was counted once. The chain employs TRBV15 and TRBJ2-7; no definite D call. V lost 5 bases and J 2 bases, leaving 13 bases between the germline ends. Looked up from germline, CDR1 is LNHNV and CDR2 is YYDKDF (reference sequence). CDR3 size: 14 residues. CDR3 loop: CATSVRLGTYEQYF. In DNA form, the CDR3 reads TGTGCCACCAGCGTCAGACTGGGAACCTACGAGCAGTACTTC.

The chain couples TRBV21-1 to TRBJ2-6; the DNA was not used to check the table's D call, TRBD1. TRBV21-1 is marked as a pseudogene. The CDR3 is made up of 17 amino acids. Written as DNA, the CDR3 is TGTGCCAGCAGCAACCGGGACAGGGGGCCCGGGGCCAACGTCCTGACTTTC. The encoded protein is CASSNRDRGPGANVLTF.

This clonotype was found a few times. The chain recombines TRBV7-6 with TRBJ2-1; 8 bases fit TRBD2. CDR1 SGHVS and CDR2 FNYEAQ come from the germline V gene. The J segment lost 0 bases and the V segment lost 5 bases, leaving 6 bases of the junction unmatched. This CDR3 spans 16 amino acids. The CDR3 coding sequence is TGTGCCAGCAGCGGTAGCGGGAAGAGCTCCTACAATGAGCAGTTCTTC. It encodes CASSGSGKSSYNEQFF.

The V call is TRBV20-1, the J call TRBJ2-1; D is undetermined. The CDR3 spans 12 residues. Germline loops: CDR1 DFQATT, CDR2 SNEGSKA (reference sequence). Deletions cut 2 bases from V and 3 bases from J, with 5 bases between. CDR3 DNA: TGCAGTGCTAGACACCACTACAATGAGCAGTTCTTC. This sequence encodes CSARHHYNEQFF.

The chain couples TRBV19 to TRBJ2-2; 9 bases line up with TRBD1. The CDR3 totals 14 residues. Germline V CDR1 and CDR2: LNHDA, SQIVND (reference sequence). With 10 bases clipped from V and 6 bases from J, the junction kept 9 bases outside the gene matches. The CDR3 region has the DNA TGTGCCACCAAAACGGGACAGGGCCCCGGGGAGCTGTTTTTT. As protein: CATKTGQGPGELFF.

This clonotype showed up just once. This sequence joins TRBV6-1 and TRBJ2-2, with D possibly matching TRBD1 (6 bases). Germline V lookup: CDR1 MNHNS, CDR2 SASEGT. The CDR3 totals 14 residues. V lost 6 bases to trimming and J lost 4 bases, with 12 bases between them. The chain's CDR3 is CASSGTRFTGELFF. CDR3 nucleotides: TGTGCCAGCAGCGGGACACGATTCACCGGGGAGCTGTTTTTT.

J is TRBJ2-1 and V is TRBV5-4, with D possibly being TRBD1 or TRBD2 (6 bases each). The V gene's germline CDR1 is SGHNT and CDR2 YYREEE (reference sequence). Trimming pared 4 bases from V and 0 bases from J, leaving 29 bases between. The CDR3 is 21 amino acids. The CDR3 region has the DNA TGTGCCAGCAGCCAGCGGAGGTTAGGGGGGTTACAGCCCTACTCCTACAATGAGCAGTTCTTC. This gives the protein CASSQRRLGGLQPYSYNEQFF.

The chain employs TRBV30 and TRBJ1-1; 7 nucleotides align to TRBD1. CDR1 and CDR2 from the germline V gene are GTSNPN and SVGIG (reference sequence). The trim removed 2 bases at V and 1 base at J, leaving 4 bases unmatched. The CDR3 covers 14 residues. The CDR3 bases are TGTGCCTGGAGTAAACAGGGGAGGAACACTGAAGCTTTCTTT. As protein: CAWSKQGRNTEAFF.

The chain combines TRBV2 with TRBJ1-2, with 8 bases aligning to TRBD1. CDR3 length: 15 amino acids. Germline V lookup: CDR1 SNHLY, CDR2 FYNNEI. The J segment lost 8 bases and the V segment lost 2 bases, leaving 10 bases of the junction unmatched. CDR3 in DNA: TGTGCCAGCAGTGAAACCGGACAGGGTATACGGGGCTACACCTTC. As protein: CASSETGQGIRGYTF.

The genes are TRBV24-1 and TRBJ2-6, with 7 positions matching TRBD2. From germline, CDR1 is KGHDR and CDR2 SFDVKD. J was trimmed by 1 base and V by 2 bases; bases with no gene match: 13. There are 20 residues in the CDR3. The CDR3 loop reads CATSDSLRDGGLSGANVLTF. In DNA, the CDR3 is TGTGCCACCAGTGATTCGCTCCGGGACGGGGGGTTGTCTGGGGCCAACGTCCTGACTTTC.

The CDR3 reads CASSEALRSYEQYF. CDR3 DNA sequence: TGTGCCAGCAGTGAAGCGCTCCGCTCCTACGAGCAGTACTTC. V gene TRBV6-1 combines with J gene TRBJ2-7, with D unclear. Germline V gene lookup returns CDR1 MNHNS and CDR2 SASEGT. The CDR3 is 14 amino acids. The V end was cut by 0 bases, the J end by 0 bases, with 6 bases between.

V and J are TRBV20-1 and TRBJ2-3; 15 positions match TRBD2. This CDR3 has 15 residues. Germline values: CDR1 DFQATT, CDR2 SNEGSKA (reference sequence). Trimming at V came to 8 bases and at J to 3 bases, leaving 6 bases not matched to a gene. The CDR3 bases are TGCAGTACCGGCGGGACTAGCGGGGGGACAGATACGCAGTATTTT. Translated, it gives CSTGGTSGGTDTQYF.